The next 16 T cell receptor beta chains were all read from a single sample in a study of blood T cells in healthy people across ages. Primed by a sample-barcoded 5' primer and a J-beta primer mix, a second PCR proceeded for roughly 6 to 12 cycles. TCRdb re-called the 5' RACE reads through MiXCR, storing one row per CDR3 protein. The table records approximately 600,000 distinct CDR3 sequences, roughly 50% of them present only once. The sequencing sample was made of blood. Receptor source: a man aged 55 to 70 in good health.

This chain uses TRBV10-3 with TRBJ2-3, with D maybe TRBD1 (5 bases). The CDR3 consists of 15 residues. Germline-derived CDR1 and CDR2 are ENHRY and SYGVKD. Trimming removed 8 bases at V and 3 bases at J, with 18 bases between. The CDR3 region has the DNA TGTGCCATCGAACGGGCTAGGGGTCAAACAGATACGCAGTATTTT. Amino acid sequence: CAIERARGQTDTQYF.

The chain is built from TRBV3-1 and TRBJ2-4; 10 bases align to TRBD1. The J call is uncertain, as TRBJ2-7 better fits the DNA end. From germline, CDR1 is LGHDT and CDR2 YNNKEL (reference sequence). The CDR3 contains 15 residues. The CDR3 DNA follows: TGTGCCAGCAGCCAATCTGACAGGGGGCAGAACGAGCAGTACTTC. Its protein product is CASSQSDRGQNEQYF.

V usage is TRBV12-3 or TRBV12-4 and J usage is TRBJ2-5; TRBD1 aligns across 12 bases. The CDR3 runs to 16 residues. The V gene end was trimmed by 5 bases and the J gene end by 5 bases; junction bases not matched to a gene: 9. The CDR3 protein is CASSRGDRGLGETQYF. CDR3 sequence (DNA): TGTGCCAGCAGTCGCGGGGACAGGGGGCTCGGGGAGACCCAGTACTTC.

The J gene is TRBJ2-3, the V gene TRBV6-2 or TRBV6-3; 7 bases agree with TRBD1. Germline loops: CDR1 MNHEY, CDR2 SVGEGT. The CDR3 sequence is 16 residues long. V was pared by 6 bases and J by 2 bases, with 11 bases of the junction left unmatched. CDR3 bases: TGTGCCAGCAGCCCTCGGACAGGTCGGAACACAGATACGCAGTATTTT. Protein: CASSPRTGRNTDTQYF.

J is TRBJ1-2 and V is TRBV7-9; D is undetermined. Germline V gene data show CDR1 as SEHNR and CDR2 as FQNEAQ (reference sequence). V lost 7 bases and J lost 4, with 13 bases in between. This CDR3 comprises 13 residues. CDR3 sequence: CASNTSTVYGYTF. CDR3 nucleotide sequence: TGTGCCAGCAACACCTCTACAGTCTATGGCTACACCTTC.

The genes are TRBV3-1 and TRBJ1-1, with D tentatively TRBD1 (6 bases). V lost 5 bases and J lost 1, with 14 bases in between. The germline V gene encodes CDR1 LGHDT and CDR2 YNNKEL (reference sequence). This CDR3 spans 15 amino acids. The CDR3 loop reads CASSSRGGRNTEAFF. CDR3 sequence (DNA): TGTGCCAGCAGCTCCAGGGGAGGAAGGAACACTGAAGCTTTCTTT.

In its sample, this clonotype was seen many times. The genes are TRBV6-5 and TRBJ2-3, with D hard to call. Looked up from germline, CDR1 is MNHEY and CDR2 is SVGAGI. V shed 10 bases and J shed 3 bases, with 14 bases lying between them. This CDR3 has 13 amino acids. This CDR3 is CATGPSTTDTQYF. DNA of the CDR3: TGTGCCACAGGACCCTCCACGACAGATACGCAGTATTTT.

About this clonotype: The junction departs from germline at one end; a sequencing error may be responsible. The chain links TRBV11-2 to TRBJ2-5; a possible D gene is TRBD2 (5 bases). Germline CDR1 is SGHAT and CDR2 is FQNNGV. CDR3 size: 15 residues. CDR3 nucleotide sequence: TGTGCCAGCAGCTTTGACGGGGTGAGCGGAGAGACCCAGAACTTC. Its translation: CASSFDGVSGETQNF.

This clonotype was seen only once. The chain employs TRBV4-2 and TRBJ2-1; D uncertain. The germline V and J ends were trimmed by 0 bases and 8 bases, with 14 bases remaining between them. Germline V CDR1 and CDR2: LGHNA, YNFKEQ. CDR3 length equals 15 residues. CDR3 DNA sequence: TGTGCCAGCAGCCAAGACCGGGTGGCCTCCGATGAGCAGTTCTTC. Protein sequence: CASSQDRVASDEQFF.

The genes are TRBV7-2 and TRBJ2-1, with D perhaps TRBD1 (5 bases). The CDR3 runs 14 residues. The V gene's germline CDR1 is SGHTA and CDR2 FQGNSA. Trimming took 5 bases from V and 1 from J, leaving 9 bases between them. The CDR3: CASSQRTSYNEQFF. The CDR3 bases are TGTGCCAGCAGCCAAAGGACATCCTACAATGAGCAGTTCTTC.

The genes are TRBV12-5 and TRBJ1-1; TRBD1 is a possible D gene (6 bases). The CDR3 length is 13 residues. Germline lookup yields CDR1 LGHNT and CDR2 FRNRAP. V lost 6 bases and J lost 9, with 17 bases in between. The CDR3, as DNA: TGTGCTAGTGGAAGACGGTTACAGGGTAAAGCTTTCTTT. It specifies CASGRRLQGKAFF.

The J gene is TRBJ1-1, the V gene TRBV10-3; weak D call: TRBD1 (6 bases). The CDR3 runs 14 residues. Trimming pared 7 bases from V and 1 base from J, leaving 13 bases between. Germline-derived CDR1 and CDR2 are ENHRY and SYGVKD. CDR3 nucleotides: TGTGCCATCACCGTAGGGGGGTCGAACACTGAAGCTTTCTTT. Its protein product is CAITVGGSNTEAFF.

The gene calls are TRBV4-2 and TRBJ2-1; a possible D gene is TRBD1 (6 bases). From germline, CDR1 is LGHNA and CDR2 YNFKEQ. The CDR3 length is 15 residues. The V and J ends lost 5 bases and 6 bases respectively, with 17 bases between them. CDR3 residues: CASSNTGITVNEQFF. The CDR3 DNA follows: TGTGCCAGCAGCAACACAGGGATTACTGTCAATGAGCAGTTCTTC.

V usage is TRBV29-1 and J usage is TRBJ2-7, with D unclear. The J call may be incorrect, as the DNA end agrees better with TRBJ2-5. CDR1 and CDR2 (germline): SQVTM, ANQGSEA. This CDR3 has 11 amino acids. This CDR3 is CSVGKAETQYF. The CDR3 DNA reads TGCAGCGTCGGAAAGGCTGAGACCCAGTACTTC.

The CDR3 reads CSASTSGLTDTQYF. In nucleotides, the CDR3 is TGCAGTGCTTCCACTAGCGGACTCACAGATACGCAGTATTTT. This rearrangement joins TRBV20-1 to TRBJ2-3; 8 nucleotides line up with TRBD2. Germline CDR1 is DFQATT and CDR2 is SNEGSKA (reference sequence). This CDR3 is 14 amino acids long. The J segment lost 2 bases and the V segment lost 5 bases, leaving 6 bases of the junction unmatched.

The CDR3 DNA is TGTGCCAGCAGCTCAAATCAGGGGGGATGGGAGACCCAGTACTTC. This encodes CASSSNQGGWETQYF. The rearrangement joins TRBV11-2 to TRBJ2-5; a possible D gene is TRBD1 (7 bases). Germline V gene data show CDR1 as SGHAT and CDR2 as FQNNGV. Trimming shortened V by 4 bases and J by 5 bases, and 17 bases separated the two germline ends. The CDR3 runs to 15 residues.